This TCR beta chain was found in a study of T cell repertoires in cytomegalovirus infection. In the study overall: Public signatures in TCR beta pointed to CMV infection and matching HLA type.

A single record per CDR3 protein comes from TCRdb applying MiXCR to the reads. The sample comprises approximately 500,000 distinct CDR3 sequences, more than 15% of which are singletons, and approximately 24% rests with the top ten. Findings and limits, study-wide: Clonotypes of TCR beta that were HLA-C-restricted and CMV-specific dominated the ex vivo response.

Ten or more counts support this clonotype. Its antigen is as yet unknown. This CDR3 spans 15 amino acids. The germline V gene encodes CDR1 MNHEY and CDR2 SMNVEV (reference sequence). The V and J ends lost 3 bases and 0 bases respectively, with 11 bases between them. The rearrangement joins TRBV27 to TRBJ1-2, with a weak D call TRBD1 (6 bases). The sequencing input was CD8+ T cells from PBMCs. The source of this sequence is a human donor in good health (CMV status not recorded). Some clones in this sample may be carry-over from other donors' samples. The CDR3 here is CASSFNGGSNYGYTF. In DNA, the CDR3 is TGTGCCAGCAGTTTCAACGGGGGCTCTAACTATGGCTACACCTTC.